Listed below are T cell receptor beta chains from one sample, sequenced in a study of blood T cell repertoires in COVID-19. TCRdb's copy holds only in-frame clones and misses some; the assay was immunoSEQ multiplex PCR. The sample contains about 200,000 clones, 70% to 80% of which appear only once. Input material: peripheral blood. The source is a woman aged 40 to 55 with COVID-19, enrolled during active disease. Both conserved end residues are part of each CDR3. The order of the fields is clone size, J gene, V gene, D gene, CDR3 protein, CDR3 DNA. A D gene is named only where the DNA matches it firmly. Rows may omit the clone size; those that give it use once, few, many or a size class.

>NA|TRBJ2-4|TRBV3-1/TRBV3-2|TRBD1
CASSFQQGNIQYF
TGTGCCAGCAGCTTTCAACAGGGGAACATTCAGTACTTC
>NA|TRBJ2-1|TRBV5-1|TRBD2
CASSLVAGGYNEQFF
TGCGCCAGCAGCTTGGTAGCGGGAGGGTACAATGAGCAGTTCTTC
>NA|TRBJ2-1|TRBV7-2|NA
CASSSDSGSSYNEQFF
TGTGCCAGCAGCTCAGATAGCGGAAGCTCCTACAATGAGCAGTTCTTC
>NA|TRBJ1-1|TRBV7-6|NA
CASSFGGNTEAFF
TGTGCCAGCAGCTTTGGCGGGAACACTGAAGCTTTCTTT
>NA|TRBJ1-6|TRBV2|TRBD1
CASSEAFGQGSSPLHF
TGTGCCAGCAGTGAAGCGTTTGGACAGGGAAGTTCACCCCTCCACTTT
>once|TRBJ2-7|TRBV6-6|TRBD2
CASSGPGLAGAGEQYF
TGTGCCAGCAGTGGCCCGGGACTAGCGGGGGCGGGCGAGCAGTACTTC
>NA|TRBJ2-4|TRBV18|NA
CASSGAPKNIQYF
TGTGCCAGCTCAGGAGCGCCCAAAAACATTCAGTACTTC
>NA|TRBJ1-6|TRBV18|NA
CASSPGTLNSPLHF
TGTGCCAGCTCACCAGGGACATTAAATTCACCCCTCCACTTT
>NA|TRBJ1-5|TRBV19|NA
CASSIEGGHPGPQHF
TGTGCCAGTAGTATAGAGGGAGGCCATCCGGGGCCCCAGCATTTT
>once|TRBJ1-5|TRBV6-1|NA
CASSEAGGHQPQHF
TGTGCCAGCAGTGAAGCCGGGGGGCATCAGCCCCAGCATTTT
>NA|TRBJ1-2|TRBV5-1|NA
CASSFTGSNYGYTF
TGCGCCAGCAGCTTCACAGGCTCTAACTATGGCTACACCTTC
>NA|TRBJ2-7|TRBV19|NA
CASRGGYEQYF
TGTGCCAGTAGAGGCGGCTACGAGCAGTACTTC
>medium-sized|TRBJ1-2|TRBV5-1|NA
CASSYHREGDGYTF
TGCGCCAGCAGCTACCACAGGGAGGGGGATGGCTACACCTTC
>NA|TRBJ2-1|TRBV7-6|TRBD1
CASSLGHWTGEQFF
TGTGCCAGCAGCTTAGGACATTGGACAGGGGAGCAGTTCTTC
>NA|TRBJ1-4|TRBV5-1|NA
CASSLQSDNEKLFF
TGCGCCAGCAGCTTGCAGTCAGATAATGAAAAACTGTTTTTT
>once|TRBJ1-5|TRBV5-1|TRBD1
CASSPGQGNQPQHF
TGCGCCAGCAGCCCAGGACAGGGTAATCAGCCCCAGCATTTT
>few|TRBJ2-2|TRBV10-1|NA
CASSESRHTSNTGELFF
TGCGCCAGCAGTGAGTCTAGACATACTTCGAACACCGGGGAGCTGTTTTTT
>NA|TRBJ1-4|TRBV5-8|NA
CASSLGRAQKEKLFF
TGTGCCAGCAGCTTGGGGAGAGCTCAAAAGGAAAAACTGTTTTTT
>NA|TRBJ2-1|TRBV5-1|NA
CASSPGGTYNEQFF
TGCGCCAGCAGCCCTGGGGGGACCTACAATGAGCAGTTCTTC
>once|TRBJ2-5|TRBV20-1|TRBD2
CTPSGVETQYF
TGCACCCCTAGCGGCGTAGAGACCCAGTACTTC
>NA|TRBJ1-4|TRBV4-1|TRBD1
CASSYRGSTNEKLFF
TGCGCCAGCAGTTACAGGGGCTCAACTAATGAAAAACTGTTTTTT
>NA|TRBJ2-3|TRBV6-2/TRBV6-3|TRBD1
CASSYWGTGMDTQYF
TGTGCCAGCAGTTATTGGGGGACAGGGATGGATACGCAGTATTTT
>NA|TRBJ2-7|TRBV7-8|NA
CASSSGAYEQYF
TGTGCCAGCAGCTCGGGGGCCTACGAGCAGTACTTC
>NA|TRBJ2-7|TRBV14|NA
CASSRRGLMNF
TGTGCCAGCAGCCGAAGAGGCTTGATGAACTTC
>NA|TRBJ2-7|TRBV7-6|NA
CASSLQDSDYEQYF
TGTGCCAGCAGCTTACAGGACAGCGACTACGAGCAGTACTTC
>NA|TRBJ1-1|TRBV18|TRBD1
CASSPTGASMNTEAFF
TGTGCCAGCTCACCAACAGGGGCTAGCATGAACACTGAAGCTTTCTTT
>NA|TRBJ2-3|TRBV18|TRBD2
CASSPRLAGGVGSTDTQYF
TGTGCCAGCTCACCGCGGCTAGCGGGAGGAGTAGGGTCCACAGATACGCAGTATTTT
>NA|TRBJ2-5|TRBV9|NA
CASSVAPLRGQETQYF
TGTGCCAGCAGCGTAGCCCCTCTCCGGGGCCAAGAGACCCAGTACTTC
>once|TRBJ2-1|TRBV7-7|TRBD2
CASSPALAEGYNEQFF
TGTGCCAGCAGCCCTGCTCTAGCGGAGGGGTACAATGAGCAGTTCTTC
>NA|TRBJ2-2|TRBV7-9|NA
CASSYRAGNTGELFF
TGTGCCAGCAGTTACCGAGCAGGGAACACCGGGGAGCTGTTTTTT
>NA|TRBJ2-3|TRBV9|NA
CASSALHRPTDTQYF
TGTGCCAGCAGCGCCCTGCACAGACCCACAGATACGCAGTATTTT
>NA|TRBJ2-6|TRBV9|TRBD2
CASSEGLAGSGANVLTF
TGTGCCAGCAGCGAGGGACTAGCGGGCTCTGGGGCCAACGTCCTGACTTTC
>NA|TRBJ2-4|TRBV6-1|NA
CASSDPAPINIQYF
TGTGCCAGCAGTGACCCTGCCCCTATCAACATTCAGTACTTC
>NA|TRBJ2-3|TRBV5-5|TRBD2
CASSLLTSGGGPTDTQYF
TGTGCCAGCAGCTTGCTGACTAGCGGAGGGGGGCCCACAGATACGCAGTATTTT
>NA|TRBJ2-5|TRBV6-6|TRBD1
CASSGGTAQETQYF
TGTGCCAGCAGCGGTGGGACAGCCCAAGAGACCCAGTACTTC
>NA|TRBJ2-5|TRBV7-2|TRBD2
CASSLDGTSFETQYF
TGTGCCAGCAGCTTAGACGGGACTAGTTTCGAGACCCAGTACTTC
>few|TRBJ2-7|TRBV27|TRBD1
CASSLWGQGGRQQYF
TGTGCCAGCAGTTTATGGGGACAGGGGGGAAGACAGCAGTACTTC
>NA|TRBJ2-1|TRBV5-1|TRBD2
CASSLERGSSGRVNEQFF
TGCGCCAGCAGCTTGGAAAGGGGGTCTAGCGGGAGGGTCAATGAGCAGTTCTTC
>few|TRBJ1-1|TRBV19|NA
CASNTALALNTEAFF
TGTGCCAGTAACACAGCCCTGGCACTCAACACTGAAGCTTTCTTT
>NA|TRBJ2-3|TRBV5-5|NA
CASSLEGVRFSTDTQYF
TGTGCCAGCAGCTTGGAAGGGGTTCGATTCAGCACAGATACGCAGTATTTT
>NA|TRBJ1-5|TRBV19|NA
CASSSPGEYRQPQHF
TGTGCCAGTAGCTCACCGGGGGAGTATAGGCAGCCCCAGCATTTT
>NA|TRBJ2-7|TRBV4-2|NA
CASSQDSLNLREQYF
TGTGCCAGCAGCCAAGACTCCCTCAACCTACGCGAGCAGTACTTC
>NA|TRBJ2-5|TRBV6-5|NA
CASSYSRDPQVETQYF
TGTGCCAGCAGTTACTCGAGAGATCCCCAGGTAGAGACCCAGTACTTC
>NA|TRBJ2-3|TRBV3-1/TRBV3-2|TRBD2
CASSQTTSGTDTQYF
TGTGCCAGCAGCCAAACCACTAGCGGCACAGATACGCAGTATTTT
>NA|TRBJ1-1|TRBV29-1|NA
CSAGEVATEAFF
TGCAGCGCTGGGGAGGTCGCCACTGAAGCTTTCTTT
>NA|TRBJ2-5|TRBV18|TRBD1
CASSQDRGETQYF
TGTGCCAGCTCACAAGACAGGGGTGAGACCCAGTACTTC
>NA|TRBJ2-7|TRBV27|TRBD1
CASSLKGIVGTGEAYEQYF
TGTGCCAGCAGTTTAAAGGGTATCGTCGGGACAGGGGAGGCCTACGAGCAGTACTTC
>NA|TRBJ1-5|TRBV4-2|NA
CASSQSQVGQPQHF
TGTGCCAGCAGCCAGTCACAGGTCGGGCAGCCCCAGCATTTT
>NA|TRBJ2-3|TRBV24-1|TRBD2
CATSDPTSGGTDTQYF
TGTGCCACCAGTGACCCTACTAGCGGGGGCACAGATACGCAGTATTTT
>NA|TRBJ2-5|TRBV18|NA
CASSLDSQETQYF
TGTGCCAGCTCACTCGACTCCCAAGAGACCCAGTACTTC
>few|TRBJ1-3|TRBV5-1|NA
CASSDQGRNTIYF
TGCGCCAGCAGCGACCAGGGGCGGAACACCATATATTTT
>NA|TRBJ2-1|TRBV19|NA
CASSLRVIHHNNEQFF
TGTGCCAGTAGTCTCAGGGTTATCCATCATAACAATGAGCAGTTCTTC
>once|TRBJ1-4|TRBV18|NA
CASSPLMFATNEKLFF
TGTGCCAGCTCACCACTCATGTTTGCAACTAATGAAAAACTGTTTTTT
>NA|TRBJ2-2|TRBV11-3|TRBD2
CASSYRLAGGPQAGELFF
TGTGCCAGCAGCTACCGGCTAGCGGGAGGCCCACAGGCCGGGGAGCTGTTTTTT
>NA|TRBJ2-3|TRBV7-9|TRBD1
CASSLGQGLTDTQYF
TGTGCCAGCAGCCTGGGACAGGGGCTCACAGATACGCAGTATTTT